The clone carrying this TCR beta chain was seen at least ten times. Its antigen is as yet unknown. The entry originates in a study of T cells after posttransplantation cyclophosphamide. Findings and limits, study-wide: Later post-transplant blood repertoires were often dominated by donor CD8+ memory clones. TRB overlap between skin or GI tissue T cells and blood was limited. TRB clonality was highly associated with recipient CMV seropositivity and reactivation.

V lost 6 bases and J lost 3, with 6 bases in between. CDR1 is MNHEY and CDR2 is SMNVEV in the germline V gene (reference sequence). The CDR3 has 12 residues. Cyclophosphamide on days +3 and +4 followed busulfan-fludarabine conditioning and a marrow graft. Assay used: immunoSEQ multiplex PCR; TCRdb lists only in-frame clones, some missing. The table records approximately 8,400 clones without singletons, the ten largest covering 23%. The TCR sequence derives from a female patient aged 60 or older who received an allogeneic stem cell transplant from an unrelated donor, was CMV-positive, and had acute GVHD only. Among the T cells, some may be from the graft donor. Source: PBMCs, taken 90 to 100 days after allogeneic stem cell transplant with posttransplant cyclophosphamide. The rearrangement uses TRBV27 and TRBJ2-1; tentatively, D is TRBD2 (5 bases). This chain's CDR3 is CASSRGYNEQFF. The CDR3 region has the DNA TGTGCCAGCAGCCGGGGCTACAATGAGCAGTTCTTC.